This T cell receptor beta chain was observed in a study of OX40 agonist ivuxolimab in advanced cancers. Notes on the study in general: In general, CD8+ T cells held more expanded clones than CD4+ did, on average. Expanded peripheral T-cell antigen specificity went undetermined. Low levels of normalized T-cell clonal expansion also appeared in some nonresponders.

Using immunoSEQ multiplex PCR, the repertoire was profiled, and TCRdb retains in-frame clones only, with some absent. This table has about 30,000 clones, about four fifths appearing once. In the case of this clone: Its antigen remains unidentified. Other nucleotide sequences from this sample produce the same CDR3.

Sampling of blood occurred at baseline, cycle 4 day 1, and cycle 7 day 1. The CDR3 has 14 amino acids. Sequences were derived from CD4+ or CD8+ T cells sorted from blood, sampled in a trial of the OX40 agonist ivuxolimab. The TCR comes from an adult with an advanced solid tumor such as melanoma, head and neck, liver or kidney cancer. This chain links TRBV21-1 with TRBJ2-4; the table names TRBD1, a call not compared with the DNA. TRBV21-1 is recorded as a pseudogene. This chain's CDR3 is CASSRSGQRNIQYF. CDR3 coding DNA: TGTGCCAGCAGTAGGTCAGGACAGAGAAACATTCAGTACTTC.